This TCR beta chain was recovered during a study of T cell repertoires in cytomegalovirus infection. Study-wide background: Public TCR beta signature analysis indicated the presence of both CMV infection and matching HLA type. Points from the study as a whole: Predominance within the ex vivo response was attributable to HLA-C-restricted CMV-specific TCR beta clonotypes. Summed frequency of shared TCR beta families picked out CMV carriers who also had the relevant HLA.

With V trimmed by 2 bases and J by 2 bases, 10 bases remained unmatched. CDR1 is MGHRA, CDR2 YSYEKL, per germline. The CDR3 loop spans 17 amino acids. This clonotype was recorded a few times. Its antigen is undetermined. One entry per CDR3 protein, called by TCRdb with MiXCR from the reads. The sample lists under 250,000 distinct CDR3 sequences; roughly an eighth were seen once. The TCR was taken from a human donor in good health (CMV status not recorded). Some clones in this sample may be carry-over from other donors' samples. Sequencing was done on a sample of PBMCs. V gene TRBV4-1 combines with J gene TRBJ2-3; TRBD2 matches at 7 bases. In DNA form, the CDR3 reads TGCGCCAGCAGCCAACCCCGGACTAGTGGGGTCACAGATACGCAGTATTTT. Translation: CASSQPRTSGVTDTQYF.